The entry below gives a single T cell receptor (beta chain) sequence along with its context. This sample stems from a study of T cell changes during pregnancy in multiple sclerosis. Sequencing used immunoSEQ multiplex PCR; TCRdb keeps in-frame clones, though not all of them. The sample yields about 40,000 clones, approximately 94% seen once. Trimming stripped 3 bases from V and 5 bases from J, with 6 bases between. Germline CDR1 and CDR2: SGHRS and YFSETQ. CDR3 size: 12 residues. This chain joins TRBV5-1 and TRBJ2-1; D possibly corresponds to TRBD2 (6 bases). The receptor's source is a female donor with multiple sclerosis, enrolled in a pregnancy study. Sequencing was performed on peripheral blood, taken before pregnancy. This CDR3 reads CASSWEDNEQFF. In DNA, the CDR3 is TGCGCCAGCAGCTGGGAGGACAATGAGCAGTTCTTC.